The following is a T cell receptor beta chain sequence with its context. The antigen is not known. Sample-barcoded 5' priming and a J-beta primer mix drove a second PCR of roughly 6 to 12 cycles. TCRdb passed the 5' RACE reads through MiXCR, listing each CDR3 protein once. This table holds approximately 780,000 distinct CDR3 sequences, about 26% found once. Donors were healthy Caucasian individuals from Russia aged about 6 to 90. The CDR3 has 15 residues. Trimming took 4 bases from V and 6 from J; bases not matched to a gene: 5. The V gene's germline CDR1 is LGHDT and CDR2 YNNKEL (reference sequence). The source of the sample is a study of blood T cells in healthy people across ages. Whole-study findings and limits: Long-lived donors carried more naive CD4+ cells and greater diversity than aged donors.

The data also belong to a second study, concerning T cells of mothers and their children. That work states: Nine systemically healthy Caucasian donors: three mothers, six children. Thymic selection molds TCR recombination output in much the same way for related pairs as for unrelated pairs.

Source material: blood. The rearrangement uses TRBV3-1 and TRBJ1-5, with TRBD1 identical over 11 bases. The clonotype originates from a boy aged 5-17 years in good health. As DNA, the CDR3 is TGTGCCAGCAGCCCCCGGACAGGGGGCGGTCAGCCCCAGCATTTT. Its translation is CASSPRTGGGQPQHF.